Below, one TCR beta chain is given with its context. The target antigen is unknown. The entry originates in a study of T-cell memory formation after mild COVID-19. Whole-study context: Largely donor-specific TCR clusters were found.

Germline CDR1 and CDR2: SGHVS and FNYEAQ. The CDR3 is 15 residues long. Trimming cost V 5 bases and J 6 bases; bases outside gene matches: 7. Study results and caveats: That cross-reactive memory joined was suggested by some responding clones appearing in pre-infection memory. Clones contracting day 15 to 85 were balanced CD4/CD8; later expanders leaned CD4+.

TCRdb ran MiXCR on the 5' RACE reads and lists one entry per CDR3 protein. The table has about half a million distinct CDR3 sequences, 18% seen once. Specimen: PBMCs or a T cell subset sorted from them (not recorded which). The TCR sequence derives from an adult woman who had mild COVID-19 (a few samples of this study predate the infection). Cell type and time point are not known. This chain links TRBV7-6 with TRBJ2-1; 10 bases are shared with TRBD2. For the CDR3, the DNA is TGTGCCAGCAGCCTACTAGCGGGACTTGGCAATGAGCAGTTCTTC. It codes for CASSLLAGLGNEQFF.